Shown below are 5 T cell receptor beta chains from a single sample sequenced in a study of blood T cell repertoires in COVID-19. Repertoires were generated with immunoSEQ multiplex PCR, while TCRdb's copy carries only in-frame clones and drops some. The sample records about 300,000 clones, roughly nine tenths being singletons. Sequenced sample: PBMCs or T cells enriched from blood (not recorded which). Receptors originate from a woman aged 25 to 39 who had recovered from COVID-19.

This chain joins TRBV19 and TRBJ2-7; 13 positions match TRBD2. The trim removed 5 bases at V and 1 base at J, leaving 14 bases unmatched. Germline values: CDR1 LNHDA, CDR2 SQIVND (reference sequence). This CDR3 has 19 residues. CDR3 loop: CASSAALLAGGLLSYEQYF. The CDR3 nucleotides read TGTGCCAGTAGTGCCGCATTACTAGCGGGGGGGCTTTTGTCCTACGAGCAGTACTTC. Supplemented by reference TRBV19 and TRBJ2-7, the full variable domain reads DGGITQSPKYLFRKEGQNVTLSCEQNLNHDAMYWYRQDPGQGLRLIYYSQIVNDFQKGDIAEGYSVSREKKESFPLTVTSAQKNPTAFYLCASSAALLAGGLLSYEQYFGPGTRLTVT.

The chain uses TRBV4-1 and TRBJ2-5; D possibly corresponds to TRBD2 (5 bases). Germline V lookup: CDR1 MGHRA, CDR2 YSYEKL. This CDR3 region has 14 residues. V lost 4 bases to trimming and J lost 5 bases, with 14 bases between them. CDR3 region: CASSPGVWVETQYF. The CDR3 region has the DNA TGCGCCAGCAGCCCCGGGGTGTGGGTCGAGACCCAGTACTTC.

Only one count was recorded for this clone. The chain employs TRBV6-5 and TRBJ2-7; TRBD2 agrees at 12 bases. In germline, CDR1 is MNHEY, CDR2 SVGAGI. The CDR3 runs to 15 residues. The V and J ends lost 5 bases and 2 bases, in that order; junction bases with no gene match: 4. Here the CDR3 DNA reads TGTGCCAGCAGTCCATCTAGCGGGGGGGCCTACGAGCAGTACTTC. It specifies CASSPSSGGAYEQYF.

The V call is TRBV4-1, the J call TRBJ2-3; 8 nucleotides agree with TRBD2. The trim removed 4 bases at V and 4 bases at J, leaving 10 bases unmatched. Germline CDR1 MGHRA, CDR2 YSYEKL. The CDR3 spans 16 residues. The CDR3 is CASSLRPARGADTQYF. The CDR3 DNA sequence: TGCGCCAGCAGCCTCCGACCGGCGCGGGGGGCAGATACGCAGTATTTT.

The J gene is TRBJ2-7, the V gene TRBV10-3; 9 bases match TRBD1. The CDR3 length is 16 residues. Germline-derived CDR1 and CDR2 are ENHRY and SYGVKD. J was trimmed by 6 bases and V by 0 bases; bases with no gene match: 9. The CDR3 DNA reads TGTGCCATCAGTGAGTCTAGGCGGGACAGGGTAGTCGAGCAGTACTTC. Its translation: CAISESRRDRVVEQYF.